The 28 T cell receptor beta chains given below trace back to one sample, sequenced in a study of T cell repertoires in cytomegalovirus infection. MiXCR, run by TCRdb on the reads, gives a single entry per CDR3 protein. Of about 180,000 distinct CDR3 sequences detected, about 17% appear once; the ten largest clones hold approximately 25%. Sequencing was performed on CD8+ T cells from PBMCs. These TCRs come from a human donor in good health (CMV status not recorded). Some clones in this sample may be carry-over from other donors' samples.

This clonotype was seen a handful of times. The V call is TRBV27, the J call TRBJ1-1, with 9 bases fitting TRBD1. Germline V gives CDR1 MNHEY, CDR2 SMNVEV (reference sequence). Trimming at V came to 5 bases and at J to 6 bases, leaving 10 bases not matched to a gene. The CDR3 loop spans 15 amino acids. CDR3 protein: CASSPEGQGWAEAFF. The CDR3 DNA sequence: TGTGCCAGCAGTCCTGAGGGACAGGGTTGGGCTGAAGCTTTCTTT.

The chain joins TRBV20-1 to TRBJ2-7, with 9 bases matching TRBD2. Unmatched junction bases numbered 2, after V lost 0 bases and J lost 2 bases. This CDR3 has 14 residues. The V gene's germline CDR1 is DFQATT and CDR2 SNEGSKA (reference sequence). The CDR3 reads CSAREERGAYEQYF. In nucleotides, the CDR3 is TGCAGTGCTAGAGAGGAGCGGGGGGCCTACGAGCAGTACTTC.

This clonotype turned up a few times. The chain recombines TRBV6-1 with TRBJ2-1; D not resolved. The germline V gene encodes CDR1 MNHNS and CDR2 SASEGT. Trimming removed 3 bases from V and 0 bases from J, with 9 bases in between. The CDR3 has 15 residues. CDR3 sequence (DNA): TGTGCCAGCAGTGACAGCCAAGCCTCCTACAATGAGCAGTTCTTC. Translation: CASSDSQASYNEQFF.

The J gene is TRBJ1-1, the V gene TRBV15; D ambiguous. Deletions cut 0 bases from V and 6 bases from J, with 11 bases between. There are 14 residues in the CDR3. Germline CDR1 and CDR2: LNHNV and YYDKDF (reference sequence). The CDR3 loop is CATSRDKFDAEAFF. Here the CDR3 DNA reads TGTGCCACCAGCAGAGATAAGTTCGACGCTGAAGCTTTCTTT.

The rearrangement joins TRBV2 to TRBJ2-3, with a weak D call TRBD2 (6 bases). Trimming removed 5 bases from V and 0 bases from J, with 15 bases in between. This CDR3 is built from 16 residues. The germline V gene encodes CDR1 SNHLY and CDR2 FYNNEI. The chain's CDR3 is CASSPDWDSSTDTQYF. The DNA for the CDR3 is TGTGCCAGCAGTCCTGACTGGGACTCTAGCACAGATACGCAGTATTTT.

This clonotype was seen more than once but under ten times. Written as DNA, the CDR3 is TGTGCCAGCAGTGAACTGGTGGGCACTGAAGCTTTCTTT. Translation: CASSELVGTEAFF. V and J are TRBV6-1 and TRBJ1-1; D gene unclear. Deletions cut 2 bases from V and 4 bases from J, with 8 bases between. Germline-derived CDR1 and CDR2 are MNHNS and SASEGT. The CDR3 runs to 13 residues.

The V and J genes are TRBV9 and TRBJ2-3; D unclear. Germline V lookup: CDR1 SGDLS, CDR2 YYNGEE. The CDR3 length is 12 residues. The V end was cut by 4 bases, the J end by 8 bases, with 11 bases between. The CDR3 sequence is CASSPHPGTQYF. The CDR3 coding sequence is TGTGCCAGCAGCCCGCACCCGGGTACGCAGTATTTT.

A few counts support this clonotype. This chain joins TRBV27 and TRBJ2-1, with D possibly TRBD1 on 7 matching bases. In germline, CDR1 is MNHEY, CDR2 SMNVEV (reference sequence). CDR3 length: 14 amino acids. Trimming cost V 3 bases and J 10 bases, with 16 bases left between them. This chain's CDR3 is CASSFGQGGFEQFF. In DNA form, the CDR3 reads TGTGCCAGCAGTTTTGGGCAGGGGGGTTTCGAGCAGTTCTTC.

This clonotype was recorded a few times. The chain employs TRBV10-3 and TRBJ1-2, with 9 positions matching TRBD1. The junction had 8 bases not matched to a gene; V was cut back by 0 bases and J by 6 bases. This CDR3 is built from 16 residues. Germline V CDR1 and CDR2: ENHRY, SYGVKD. The CDR3: CAISESQDRGFDGYTF. The CDR3 DNA reads TGTGCCATCAGTGAGTCGCAGGACAGGGGTTTTGATGGCTACACCTTC.

In this sample, this clonotype turned up a few times. CDR3 in amino acids: CATSTSGGYNEQFF. The CDR3 nucleotides are TGCGCCACCTCCACTAGCGGGGGTTACAATGAGCAGTTCTTC. The chain recombines TRBV5-1 with TRBJ2-1; 11 nucleotides align to TRBD2. V lost 9 bases, J lost 4 bases, and 6 bases stayed unmatched. The CDR3 has 14 residues. Germline V gene lookup returns CDR1 SGHRS and CDR2 YFSETQ. The whole variable domain, filled in from reference TRBV5-1 and TRBJ2-1, reads KAGVTQTPRYLIKTRGQQVTLSCSPISGHRSVSWYQQTPGQGLQFLFEYFSETQRNKGNFPGRFSGRQFSNSRSEMNVSTLELGDSALYLCATSTSGGYNEQFFGPGTRLTVL.

This clonotype was seen a handful of times. This chain uses TRBV7-9 with TRBJ1-5, with TRBD1 matching over 7 bases. V dropped 3 bases and J dropped 5; count of bases not matched to a gene: 7. CDR1 is SEHNR and CDR2 is FQNEAQ in the germline V gene (reference sequence). The CDR3 runs to 15 residues. The CDR3, as DNA: TGTGCCAGCAGCTTGGGACAGCGGGAACATCAGCCCCAGCATTTT. Its translation: CASSLGQREHQPQHF.

The chain joins TRBV4-3 to TRBJ2-6; the D gene is possibly TRBD2 (7 bases). V was shortened by 0 bases and J by 4 bases, with 25 bases between the two germline ends. Germline CDR1 and CDR2: LGHNA and YSLEER. The CDR3 covers 21 residues. The CDR3 sequence: CASSQEAFALWGGAGANVLTF. Here the CDR3 DNA reads TGCGCCAGCAGCCAAGAAGCGTTCGCCCTTTGGGGGGGGGCCGGGGCCAACGTCCTGACTTTC.

The chain uses TRBV5-6 and TRBJ1-5; the D is unclear. With 1 base removed from V and 1 base from J, the gap between germline ends came to 9 bases. Germline V gene sequence: CDR1 SGHDT, CDR2 YYEEEE. The CDR3 sequence is 15 residues long. CDR3 nucleotides: TGTGCCAGCAGCTTGCGGCCTGAGAGCAATCAGCCCCAGCATTTT. Its translation: CASSLRPESNQPQHF.

V gene TRBV7-3 combines with J gene TRBJ2-7, with TRBD2 identical over 10 bases. Trimming at V came to 3 bases and at J to 2 bases, leaving 10 bases not matched to a gene. CDR3 length: 17 amino acids. The germline CDR1 and CDR2 sequences are SGHTA and FQGTGA. The CDR3 sequence is CASSLAGLAEIPYEQYF. For the CDR3, the DNA is TGTGCCAGCAGCTTGGCAGGACTAGCGGAAATCCCCTACGAGCAGTACTTC.

The chain employs TRBV5-4 and TRBJ1-4; TRBD1 matches at 11 bases. The CDR3 runs to 16 residues. V gave up 0 bases and J gave up 7 bases; unmatched junction bases: 5. Per the germline V gene, CDR1 is SGHNT and CDR2 is YYREEE (reference sequence). CDR3 region: CASSLARDRGGEKLFF. CDR3 coding DNA: TGTGCCAGCAGCTTGGCCCGGGACAGGGGGGGTGAAAAACTGTTTTTT.

The chain combines TRBV7-8 with TRBJ2-5, with 7 bases matching TRBD2. There are 15 residues in the CDR3. The junction had 9 bases not matched to a gene; V was cut back by 5 bases and J by 3 bases. Germline assignment: CDR1 SGHVS and CDR2 FQNEAQ. The CDR3: CASSGYSGLKETQYF. The CDR3 DNA sequence: TGTGCCAGCAGCGGCTATAGCGGGCTAAAAGAGACCCAGTACTTC.

The J gene is TRBJ1-3, the V gene TRBV10-1; 7 bases align to TRBD1. V was pared by 3 bases and J by 2 bases, with 7 bases of the junction left unmatched. The CDR3 has 16 amino acids. Germline CDR1 reads WNHNN; CDR2 reads SYGVQD (reference sequence). The CDR3 DNA sequence: TGCGCCAGCAGTGAACGGGACAGTCATACTGGAAACACCATATATTTT. This sequence encodes CASSERDSHTGNTIYF.

The CDR3 loop reads CASSQWVAEYNEQFF. CDR3 DNA sequence: TGTGCCAGCAGTCAGTGGGTAGCGGAATACAATGAGCAGTTCTTC. This sequence joins TRBV6-6 and TRBJ2-1, with a weak D call TRBD2 (6 bases). From germline, CDR1 is MNHNY and CDR2 SVGAGI (reference sequence). The V gene lost 5 bases and the J gene lost 4 bases, with 15 bases spanning the gap. The CDR3 length is 15 residues.

The chain employs TRBV7-9 and TRBJ2-1, with 8 bases fitting TRBD1. With 5 bases clipped from V and 7 bases from J, the junction kept 7 bases outside the gene matches. This CDR3 comprises 14 residues. Germline assignment: CDR1 SEHNR and CDR2 FQNEAQ (reference sequence). This chain's CDR3 is CASSPRQGRNEQFF. The CDR3, as DNA: TGTGCCAGCAGCCCCAGACAGGGGAGGAATGAGCAGTTCTTC.

This clonotype was picked up a small number of times. J is TRBJ2-7 and V is TRBV2, with D perhaps TRBD2 (5 bases). The V end lost 6 bases, the J end lost 3 bases, and 15 bases lay between the germline ends. The CDR3 extends over 14 amino acids. Germline loops: CDR1 SNHLY, CDR2 FYNNEI. CDR3 nucleotide sequence: TGTGCCAGCAGACCCTCCGGACTTTACTACGAGCAGTACTTC. It codes for CASRPSGLYYEQYF.

This clonotype was counted between two and nine times. The chain uses TRBV6-2 or TRBV6-3 and TRBJ1-2; D perhaps matches TRBD1 (5 bases). Germline CDR1 and CDR2: MNHEY and SVGEGT. This CDR3 comprises 13 residues. V dropped 3 bases and J dropped 4 bases, with 9 bases sitting between them. The CDR3 DNA reads as TGTGCCAGCAGTTATGTGGGACTCTATGGCTACACCTTC. As protein: CASSYVGLYGYTF.

This clonotype was seen only a few times. This chain links TRBV6-2 or TRBV6-3 with TRBJ2-1; 8 nucleotides align to TRBD1. The CDR3 has 13 residues. Per the germline V gene, CDR1 is MNHEY and CDR2 is SVGEGT. With 6 bases clipped from V and 8 bases from J, the junction kept 6 bases outside the gene matches. In nucleotides, the CDR3 is TGTGCCAGCAGCCTGGACAGGGCCTATGAGCAGTTCTTC. This gives the protein CASSLDRAYEQFF.

The chain joins TRBV5-3 to TRBJ2-1; D is undetermined. TRBV5-3 falls under the ORF class, with uncertain function. The germline V and J ends were trimmed by 8 bases and 8 bases, with 11 bases remaining between them. The CDR3 length is 11 residues. The CDR3 protein is CASLPPDEQFF. DNA of the CDR3: TGTGCCAGCCTCCCACCGGATGAGCAGTTCTTC.

This clonotype was recorded at least ten times. The rearrangement joins TRBV6-2 or TRBV6-3 to TRBJ2-7; 8 bases map to TRBD2. The CDR3 is made up of 14 amino acids. Trimming at V came to 4 bases and at J to 2 bases, leaving 4 bases not matched to a gene. CDR1 and CDR2 (germline): MNHEY, SVGEGT. The CDR3 protein is CASSSGGGPYEQYF. The CDR3 coding sequence is TGTGCCAGCAGTTCCGGGGGGGGGCCCTACGAGCAGTACTTC.

This sequence joins TRBV14 and TRBJ2-7; 8 bases map to TRBD1. J gave up 5 bases and V 3 bases, and 9 bases lay outside the gene matches. Germline V gene data show CDR1 as SGHDN and CDR2 as FVKESK. The CDR3 is 15 residues long. The CDR3 region has the DNA TGTGCCAGCAGCCAGACGGGACAGGCTAGGCACGAGCAGTACTTC. Its translation is CASSQTGQARHEQYF.

The genes are TRBV28 and TRBJ2-7, with 9 bases aligning to TRBD1. Germline values: CDR1 MDHEN, CDR2 SYDVKM. The length of the CDR3 is 17 residues. V lost 1 base, J lost 3 bases, and 10 bases stayed unmatched. DNA for the CDR3: TGTGCCAGCAGTTTATATACAGGGACAGGGTCTGTCTACGAGCAGTACTTC. Its translation is CASSLYTGTGSVYEQYF. The complete variable domain, with remaining parts taken from reference TRBV28 and TRBJ2-7, reads DVKVTQSSRYLVKRTGEKVFLECVQDMDHENMFWYRQDPGLGLRLIYFSYDVKMKEKGDIPEGYSVSREKKERFSLILESASTNQTSMYLCASSLYTGTGSVYEQYFGPGTRLTVT.

This chain links TRBV29-1 with TRBJ1-2; unclear D gene. Trimming shortened V by 3 bases and J by 1 base, and 15 bases separated the two germline ends. This CDR3 region has 15 residues. CDR1 is SQVTM and CDR2 is ANQGSEA in the germline V gene. The CDR3 DNA reads TGCAGCGTTGATTTCTTGGCGGGGTTTAACTATGGCTACACCTTC. It yields the protein CSVDFLAGFNYGYTF.

This rearrangement joins TRBV28 to TRBJ2-5; weak D call: TRBD2 (6 bases). The V and J ends lost 7 bases and 1 base respectively, with 22 bases between them. The CDR3 runs 17 residues. CDR1 is MDHEN and CDR2 is SYDVKM in the germline V gene. CDR3 loop: CASTNYHSGFGQETQYF. The CDR3 DNA is TGTGCCAGCACAAACTATCATAGCGGTTTTGGCCAAGAGACCCAGTACTTC.